The clone carrying this T cell receptor (beta chain) has at least ten counts. This entry is derived from a study of T cells in Graves' hyperthyroidism and ophthalmopathy. RNA transcripts served as the template for amplifying TCR beta CDR3 regions. The primer set for the first-round RT-PCR of the TCR CDR3 was HTBI. A single record per CDR3 protein comes from TCRdb applying MiXCR to the multiplex PCR reads. The sample lists approximately 430,000 distinct CDR3 sequences; 15% to 18% were seen once. This CDR3 has 12 residues. Germline CDR1 is SGHTA and CDR2 is FQGNSA. Trimming took 5 bases from V and 3 from J, leaving 5 bases between them.

The sample consisted of blood. This TCR was recovered from a woman aged 18-29 years with Graves' hyperthyroidism. The chain recombines TRBV7-2 with TRBJ1-5; D unresolved. CDR3 sequence reads: CASSVNNQPQHF. DNA for the CDR3: TGTGCCAGCAGCGTAAACAATCAGCCCCAGCATTTT.